Listed here are 9 T cell receptor beta chains from one sample, sequenced in a study of blood T cells in healthy people across ages. Then a second PCR, running about 6 to 12 cycles, was carried out with a sample-barcoded 5' primer and a J-beta primer mix. Each CDR3 protein gets one entry after TCRdb re-called the 5' RACE reads with MiXCR. The sample has 1.5 million to 2 million distinct CDR3 sequences; about 28% are singletons. The source material was blood. These receptors came from a woman aged 25 to 39 in good health.

This chain joins TRBV20-1 and TRBJ1-1; D uncertain. This CDR3 is built from 14 residues. Germline V CDR1 and CDR2: DFQATT, SNEGSKA (reference sequence). The V end was cut by 2 bases, the J end by 0 bases, with 10 bases between. The CDR3 loop reads CSARKQAMNTEAFF. The CDR3 DNA is TGCAGTGCTAGAAAGCAGGCCATGAACACTGAAGCTTTCTTT.

This chain connects TRBV20-1 to TRBJ1-1; D is undetermined. CDR3 length: 13 amino acids. Deletions cut 5 bases from V and 0 bases from J, with 10 bases between. The germline gives CDR1 DFQATT, CDR2 SNEGSKA (reference sequence). The CDR3 protein is CSAHRDMNTEAFF. CDR3 nucleotides: TGCAGTGCTCATAGAGACATGAACACTGAAGCTTTCTTT.

The chain is built from TRBV11-2 and TRBJ2-5; D not resolved. V gave up 4 bases and J gave up 5 bases, with 17 bases separating them. The CDR3 loop spans 15 amino acids. CDR1 SGHAT and CDR2 FQNNGV come from the germline V gene. The CDR3 DNA follows: TGTGCCAGCAGCTCCGTTGTTGGGGTGGAGGAGACCCAGTACTTC. It yields the protein CASSSVVGVEETQYF.

The chain combines TRBV6-5 with TRBJ1-1; D is possibly TRBD1 (5 bases). V lost 6 bases and J lost 10, with 15 bases in between. This CDR3 has 12 residues. The germline gives CDR1 MNHEY, CDR2 SVGAGI. CDR3 nucleotide sequence: TGTGCCAGCAGCCGTGGGACCGAAGGAGCTTTCTTT. Residues: CASSRGTEGAFF.

There are a few counts of this clonotype. The chain uses TRBV15 and TRBJ1-5; 7 bases are a match to TRBD1. The J segment lost 4 bases and the V segment lost 3 bases, leaving 9 bases of the junction unmatched. In germline, CDR1 is LNHNV, CDR2 YYDKDF (reference sequence). This CDR3 spans 16 amino acids. This chain's CDR3 is CATSSARQGLNQPQHF. CDR3 nucleotide sequence: TGTGCCACCAGCAGTGCTCGACAGGGCCTTAATCAGCCCCAGCATTTT.

This clonotype was observed at least ten times. The CDR3 here is CASRYRGRGYTF. CDR3 sequence (DNA): TGTGCCAGCCGATACCGGGGCAGGGGCTACACCTTC. The chain carries TRBV12-3 or TRBV12-4 and TRBJ1-2; TRBD1 might be the D (5 bases). The V and J ends lost 8 bases and 8 bases respectively, with 15 bases between them. This CDR3 is 12 amino acids long.

The V gene is TRBV2, the J gene TRBJ2-3; the D call may be TRBD1 or TRBD2 (5 bases each). The CDR3 is made up of 14 amino acids. The V and J ends lost 6 bases and 0 bases respectively, with 10 bases between them. The V gene's germline CDR1 is SNHLY and CDR2 FYNNEI. The CDR3 coding sequence is TGTGCCAGCAGAGGGGACCCTAGCACAGATACGCAGTATTTT. Translating it yields CASRGDPSTDTQYF.

This clonotype was counted between two and nine times. J is TRBJ2-2 and V is TRBV7-9; D not resolved. The CDR3 has 12 amino acids. CDR1 and CDR2 (germline): SEHNR, FQNEAQ (reference sequence). Trimming left V 10 bases short and J 3 bases short, with 9 bases between. This CDR3 reads CAKATDTGELFF. DNA for the CDR3: TGTGCCAAAGCTACGGACACCGGGGAGCTGTTTTTT.

J is TRBJ2-1 and V is TRBV20-1, with D perhaps given as TRBD1 or TRBD2 (5 bases each). V was shortened by 5 bases and J by 13 bases, with 24 bases between the two germline ends. The CDR3 is 14 amino acids. The germline V gene has CDR1 DFQATT and CDR2 SNEGSKA (reference sequence). This chain's CDR3 is CSAVHGTVQETQFF. The CDR3 nucleotides are TGCAGTGCTGTCCATGGGACGGTCCAAGAGACCCAGTTCTTC.